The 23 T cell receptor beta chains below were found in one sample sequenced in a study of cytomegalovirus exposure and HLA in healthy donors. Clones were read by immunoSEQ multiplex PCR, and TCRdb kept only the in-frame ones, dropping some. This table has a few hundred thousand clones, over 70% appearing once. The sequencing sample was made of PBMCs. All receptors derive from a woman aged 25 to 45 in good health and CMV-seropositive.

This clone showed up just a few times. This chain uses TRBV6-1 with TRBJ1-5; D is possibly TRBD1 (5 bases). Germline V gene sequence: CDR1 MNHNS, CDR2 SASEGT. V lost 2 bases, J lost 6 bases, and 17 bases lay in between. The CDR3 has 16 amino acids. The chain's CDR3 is CASSERGASPGQPQHF. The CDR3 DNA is TGTGCCAGCAGTGAAAGAGGGGCGTCGCCTGGTCAGCCCCAGCATTTT.

The CDR3 region has the DNA TGTGCCAGCAGCTCCCGGCGGGGGAGTCGGGAGACCCAGTACTTC. Its translation is CASSSRRGSRETQYF. This chain uses TRBV13 with TRBJ2-5; 7 nucleotides line up with TRBD2. The ends lost 4 bases at V and 5 bases at J; junction bases unmatched: 10. CDR3 size: 15 residues. Germline lookup yields CDR1 PRHDT and CDR2 FYEKMQ (reference sequence).

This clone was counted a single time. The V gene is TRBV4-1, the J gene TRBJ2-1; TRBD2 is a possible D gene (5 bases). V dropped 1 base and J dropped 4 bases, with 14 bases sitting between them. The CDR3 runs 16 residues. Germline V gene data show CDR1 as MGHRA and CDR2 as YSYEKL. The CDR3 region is CASSQVGAATYNEQFF. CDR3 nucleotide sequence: TGCGCCAGCAGCCAAGTAGGAGCGGCTACTTACAATGAGCAGTTCTTC.

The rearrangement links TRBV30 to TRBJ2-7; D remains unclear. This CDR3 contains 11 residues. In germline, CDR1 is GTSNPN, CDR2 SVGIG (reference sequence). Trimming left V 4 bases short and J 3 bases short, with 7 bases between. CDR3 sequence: CAWIGNYEQYF. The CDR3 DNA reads TGTGCCTGGATTGGTAACTACGAGCAGTACTTC.

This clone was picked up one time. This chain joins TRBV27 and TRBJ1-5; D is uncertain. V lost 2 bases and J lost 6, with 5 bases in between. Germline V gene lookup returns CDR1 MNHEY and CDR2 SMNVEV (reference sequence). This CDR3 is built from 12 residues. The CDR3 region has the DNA TGTGCCAGCAGTTTAATAGGTCAGCCCCAGCATTTT. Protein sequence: CASSLIGQPQHF.

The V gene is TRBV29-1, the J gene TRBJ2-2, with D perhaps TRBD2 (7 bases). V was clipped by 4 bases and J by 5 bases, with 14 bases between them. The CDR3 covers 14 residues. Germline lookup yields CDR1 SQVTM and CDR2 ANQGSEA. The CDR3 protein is CSVAGGRGTGELFF. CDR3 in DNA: TGCAGCGTTGCCGGGGGGCGTGGGACCGGGGAGCTGTTTTTT.

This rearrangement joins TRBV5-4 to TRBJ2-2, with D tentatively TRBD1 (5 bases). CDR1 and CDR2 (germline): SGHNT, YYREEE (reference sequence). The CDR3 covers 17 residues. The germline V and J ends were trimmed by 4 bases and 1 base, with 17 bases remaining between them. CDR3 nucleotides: TGTGCCAGCAGCCCCCTAGGGGCAGGGCTGAACACCGGGGAGCTGTTTTTT. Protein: CASSPLGAGLNTGELFF.

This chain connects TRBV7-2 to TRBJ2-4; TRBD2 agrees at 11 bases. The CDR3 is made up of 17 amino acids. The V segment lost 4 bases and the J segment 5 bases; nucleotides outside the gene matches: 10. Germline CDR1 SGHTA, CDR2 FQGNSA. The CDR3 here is CASSYNPGTSGQNIQYF. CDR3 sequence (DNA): TGTGCCAGCAGCTACAACCCGGGGACTAGCGGCCAAAACATTCAGTACTTC.

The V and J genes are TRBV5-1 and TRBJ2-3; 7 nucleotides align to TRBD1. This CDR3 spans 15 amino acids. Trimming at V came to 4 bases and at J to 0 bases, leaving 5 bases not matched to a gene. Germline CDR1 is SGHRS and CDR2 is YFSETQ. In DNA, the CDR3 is TGCGCCAGCAGCCCCAGGGGGATAAGCACAGATACGCAGTATTTT. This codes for CASSPRGISTDTQYF.

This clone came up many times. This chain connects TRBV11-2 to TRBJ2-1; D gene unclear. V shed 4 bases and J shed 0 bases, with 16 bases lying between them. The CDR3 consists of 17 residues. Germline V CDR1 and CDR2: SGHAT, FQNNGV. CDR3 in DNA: TGTGCCAGCAGCTCCTCCTCTCGCTTGGGCTCCTACAATGAGCAGTTCTTC. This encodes CASSSSSRLGSYNEQFF.

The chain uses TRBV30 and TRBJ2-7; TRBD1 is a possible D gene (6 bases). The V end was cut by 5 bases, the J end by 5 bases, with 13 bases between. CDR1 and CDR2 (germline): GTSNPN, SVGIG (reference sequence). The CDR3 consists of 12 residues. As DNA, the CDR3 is TGTGCCTGGGGATCGACAGGAAACGAGCAGTACTTC. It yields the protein CAWGSTGNEQYF. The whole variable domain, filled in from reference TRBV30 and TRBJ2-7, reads SQTIHQWPATLVQPVGSPLSLECTVEGTSNPNLYWYRQAAGRGLQLLFYSVGIGQISSEVPQNLSASRPQDRQFILSSKKLLLSDSGFYLCAWGSTGNEQYFGPGTRLTVT.

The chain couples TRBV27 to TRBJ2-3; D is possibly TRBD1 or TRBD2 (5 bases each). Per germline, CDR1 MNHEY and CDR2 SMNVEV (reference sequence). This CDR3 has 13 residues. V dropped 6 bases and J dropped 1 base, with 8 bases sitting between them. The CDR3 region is CASRGDGTDTQYF. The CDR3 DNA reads TGTGCCAGCAGAGGGGACGGCACAGATACGCAGTATTTT.

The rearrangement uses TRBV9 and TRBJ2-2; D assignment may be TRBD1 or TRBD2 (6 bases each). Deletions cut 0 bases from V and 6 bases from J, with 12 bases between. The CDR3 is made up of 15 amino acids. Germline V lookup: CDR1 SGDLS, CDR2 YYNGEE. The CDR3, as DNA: TGTGCCAGCAGCGTAGTCGGGGGCTATGCCGGGGAGCTGTTTTTT. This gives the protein CASSVVGGYAGELFF.

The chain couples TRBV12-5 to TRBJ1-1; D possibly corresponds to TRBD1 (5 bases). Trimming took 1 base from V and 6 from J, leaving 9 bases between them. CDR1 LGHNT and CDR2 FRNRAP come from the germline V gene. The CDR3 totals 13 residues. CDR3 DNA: TGTGCTAGTGGTTTGGCCGACAGTTCTGAAGCTTTCTTT. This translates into CASGLADSSEAFF.

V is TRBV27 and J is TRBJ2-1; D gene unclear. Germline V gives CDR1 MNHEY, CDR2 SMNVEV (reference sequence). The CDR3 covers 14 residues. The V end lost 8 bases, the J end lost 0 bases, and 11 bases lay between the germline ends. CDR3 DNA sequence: TGTGCCAGCTCTCGGACCAGCTCCTACAATGAGCAGTTCTTC. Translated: CASSRTSSYNEQFF.

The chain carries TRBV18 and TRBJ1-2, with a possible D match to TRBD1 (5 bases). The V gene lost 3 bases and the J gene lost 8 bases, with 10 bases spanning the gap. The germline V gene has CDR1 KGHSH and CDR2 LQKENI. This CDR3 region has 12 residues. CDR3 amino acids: CASSPGPRGYTF. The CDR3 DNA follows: TGTGCCAGCTCACCGGGACCGCGGGGCTACACCTTC.

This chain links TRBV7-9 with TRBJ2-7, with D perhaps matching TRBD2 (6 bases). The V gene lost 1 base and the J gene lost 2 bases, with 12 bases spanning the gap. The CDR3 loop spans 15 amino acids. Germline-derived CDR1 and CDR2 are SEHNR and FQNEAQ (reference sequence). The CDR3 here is CASSLDPGLTYEQYF. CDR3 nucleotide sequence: TGTGCCAGCAGCTTAGACCCGGGACTCACCTACGAGCAGTACTTC.

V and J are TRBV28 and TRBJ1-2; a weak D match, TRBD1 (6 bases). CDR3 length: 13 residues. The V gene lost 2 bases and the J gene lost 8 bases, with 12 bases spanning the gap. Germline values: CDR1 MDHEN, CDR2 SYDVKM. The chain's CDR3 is CASSLQGKVGYTF. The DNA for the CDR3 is TGTGCCAGCAGTTTACAGGGGAAAGTGGGCTACACCTTC.

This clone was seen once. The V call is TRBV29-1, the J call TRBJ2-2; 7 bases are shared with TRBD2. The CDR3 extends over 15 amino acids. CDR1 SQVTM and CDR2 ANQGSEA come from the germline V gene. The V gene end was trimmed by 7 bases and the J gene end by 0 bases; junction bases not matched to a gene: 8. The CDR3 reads CSAGREGPNTGELFF. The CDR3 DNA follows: TGCAGCGCTGGGAGGGAGGGCCCGAACACCGGGGAGCTGTTTTTT.

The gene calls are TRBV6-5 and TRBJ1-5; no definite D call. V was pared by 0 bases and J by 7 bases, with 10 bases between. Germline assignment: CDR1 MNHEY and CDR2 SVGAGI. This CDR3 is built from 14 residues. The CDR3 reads CASSYSIAEQPQHF. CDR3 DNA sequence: TGTGCCAGCAGTTACTCGATTGCCGAGCAGCCCCAGCATTTT.

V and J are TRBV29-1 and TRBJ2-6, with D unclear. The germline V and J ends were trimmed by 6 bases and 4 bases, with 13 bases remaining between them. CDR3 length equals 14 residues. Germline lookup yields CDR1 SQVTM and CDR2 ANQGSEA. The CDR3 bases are TGCAGCGTGGCGCCTCCCGAAGGGGCCAACGTCCTGACTTTC. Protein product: CSVAPPEGANVLTF.

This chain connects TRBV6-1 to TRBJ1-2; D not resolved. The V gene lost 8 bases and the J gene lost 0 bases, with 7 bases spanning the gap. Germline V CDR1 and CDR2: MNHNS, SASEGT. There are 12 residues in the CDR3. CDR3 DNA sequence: TGTGCCAGCTGGACTCCTAACTATGGCTACACCTTC. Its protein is CASWTPNYGYTF.

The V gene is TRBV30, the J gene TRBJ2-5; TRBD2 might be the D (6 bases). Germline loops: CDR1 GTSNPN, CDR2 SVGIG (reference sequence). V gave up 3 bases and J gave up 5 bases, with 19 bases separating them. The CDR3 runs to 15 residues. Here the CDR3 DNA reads TGTGCCTGGAGCCATGTTGGGGACTTAACGGAGACCCAGTACTTC. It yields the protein CAWSHVGDLTETQYF.